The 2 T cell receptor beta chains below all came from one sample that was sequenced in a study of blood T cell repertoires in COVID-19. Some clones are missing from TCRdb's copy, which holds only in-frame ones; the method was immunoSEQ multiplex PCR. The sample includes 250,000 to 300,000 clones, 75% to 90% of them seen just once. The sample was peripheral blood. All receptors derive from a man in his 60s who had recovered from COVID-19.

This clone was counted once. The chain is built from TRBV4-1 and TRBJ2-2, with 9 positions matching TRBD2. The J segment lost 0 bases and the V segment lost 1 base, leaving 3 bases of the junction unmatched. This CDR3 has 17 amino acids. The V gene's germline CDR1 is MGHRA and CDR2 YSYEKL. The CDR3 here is CASSQVRGRANTGELFF. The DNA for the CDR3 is TGCGCCAGCAGCCAAGTACGCGGGAGGGCGAACACCGGGGAGCTGTTTTTT.

The CDR3 DNA reads TGTGCCAGCAGTCTAGGACGGGACAGGGGGGTCTACCAAGAGACCCAGTACTTC. Amino acids: CASSLGRDRGVYQETQYF. The chain recombines TRBV5-4 with TRBJ2-5; the match to TRBD1 covers 11 bases. The CDR3 totals 18 residues. Trimming removed 5 bases from V and 0 bases from J; junction bases left unmatched: 12. The germline gives CDR1 SGHNT, CDR2 YYREEE (reference sequence).